The entry that follows covers one TCR beta chain sequence. Its target is not known. Profiled with immunoSEQ multiplex PCR; TCRdb holds only in-frame clones, not every one. This sample has around 40,000 clones, with approximately 84% found just once. The data derive from a study of a mutant IDH1 vaccine in newly diagnosed glioma. About the study: Patients, over weeks 1, 3, 5, 7, 11, 15, 19 and 23, received a total of eight vaccinations. Before enrollment, the patients had been treated with radiotherapy alone, temozolomide alone, or both together. Most of them had received both.

Indicated time point: week 23, last vaccination. Every vaccine dose comprised 300 ug of mutant IDH1 20-mer peptide plus topical imiquimod. The source material was PBMCs, sampled from a glioma patient whose treatment included an IDH1 peptide vaccine. The sequence was obtained from a woman between 18 and 30 years old with glioma. Some clones in this sample may be carry-over from other donors' samples.

The CDR3 loop reads CATSRETNTIYF. The DNA for the CDR3 is TGTGCCACCAGCAGAGAGACAAACACCATATATTTT. This rearrangement joins TRBV15 to TRBJ1-3; unclear D gene. The CDR3 totals 12 residues. Germline V gene lookup returns CDR1 LNHNV and CDR2 YYDKDF (reference sequence). Trimming shortened V by 0 bases and J by 6 bases, and 3 bases separated the two germline ends.